This T cell receptor (beta chain) stems from a study of T-cell reconstitution after alpha-beta-depleted transplantation in children. To note about this clonotype: Since a much larger clone is just one base distant, this may be a read error.

This sample's TCRbeta library carried unique molecular identifier barcodes. TCRdb itself ran the PCR reads through MiXCR, one entry per CDR3 protein. The table includes about 980,000 distinct CDR3 sequences, about 29% detected once. Germline trimming cut 4 bases from V and 3 bases from J; bases unmatched to any gene: 3. The CDR3 contains 15 residues. Germline CDR1 LGHDT, CDR2 YNNKEL (reference sequence). Sequences were derived from PBMCs, mostly from graft donor cells, sampled 360 days after TCRalphabeta/CD19-depleted stem cell transplant. The clonotype was recovered from a boy under three years old who had a stem cell transplant for SCID, so the T cells may come from the graft donor. The rearrangement uses TRBV3-1 and TRBJ1-5; 10 positions agree with TRBD1. The CDR3 bases are TGTGCCAGCAGCCGGGGACAGGGGACCAATCAGCCCCAGCATTTT. Translated, it gives CASSRGQGTNQPQHF.